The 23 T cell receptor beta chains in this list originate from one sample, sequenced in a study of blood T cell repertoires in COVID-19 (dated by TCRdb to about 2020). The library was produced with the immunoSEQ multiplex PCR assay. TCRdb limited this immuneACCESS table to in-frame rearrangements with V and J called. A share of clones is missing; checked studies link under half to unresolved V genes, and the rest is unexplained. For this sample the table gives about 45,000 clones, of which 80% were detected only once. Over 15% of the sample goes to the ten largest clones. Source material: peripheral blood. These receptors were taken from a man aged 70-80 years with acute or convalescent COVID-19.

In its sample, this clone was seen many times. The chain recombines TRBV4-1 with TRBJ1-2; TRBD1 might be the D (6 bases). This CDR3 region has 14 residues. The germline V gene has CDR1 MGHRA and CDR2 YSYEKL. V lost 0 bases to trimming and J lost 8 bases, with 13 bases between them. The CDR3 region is CASSQDRGRVGYTF. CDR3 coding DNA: TGCGCCAGCAGCCAAGACAGGGGCCGGGTCGGCTACACCTTC.

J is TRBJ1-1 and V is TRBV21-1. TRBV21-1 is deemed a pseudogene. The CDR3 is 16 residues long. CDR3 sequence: CASSPGSLAQYTEAFF. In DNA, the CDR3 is TGTGCCAGCAGCCCCGGGAGTCTTGCACAATACACTGAAGCTTTCTTT.

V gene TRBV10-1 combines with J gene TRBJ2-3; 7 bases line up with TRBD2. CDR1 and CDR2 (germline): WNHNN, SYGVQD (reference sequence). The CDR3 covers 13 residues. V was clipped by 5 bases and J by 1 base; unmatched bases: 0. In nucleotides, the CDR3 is TGCGCCAGCAGTAGCGGGGGCACAGATACGCAGTATTTT. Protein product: CASSSGGTDTQYF.

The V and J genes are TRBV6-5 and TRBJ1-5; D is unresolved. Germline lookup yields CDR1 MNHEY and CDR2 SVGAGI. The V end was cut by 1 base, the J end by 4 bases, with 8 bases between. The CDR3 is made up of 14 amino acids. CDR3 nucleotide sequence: TGTGCCAGCAGTTACTTGGCGGTGAATCAGCCCCAGCATTTT. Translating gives CASSYLAVNQPQHF.

The CDR3 bases are TGTGCCAGCAGTTTAGTCAGGGGGCGGGAGGAAAAACTGTTTTTT. It is translated as CASSLVRGREEKLFF. The rearrangement uses TRBV27 and TRBJ1-4, with 8 bases identical to TRBD1. V shed 2 bases and J 8 bases; nucleotides not matched to a gene: 7. Germline CDR1 reads MNHEY; CDR2 reads SMNVEV (reference sequence). CDR3 length: 15 amino acids.

As DNA, the CDR3 is TGCAGCGTTTGGCAGGGGGCGATGAACACTGAAGCTTTCTTT. Translating it yields CSVWQGAMNTEAFF. The rearrangement uses TRBV29-1 and TRBJ1-1; 8 bases are shared with TRBD1. This CDR3 is built from 14 residues. The V gene's germline CDR1 is SQVTM and CDR2 ANQGSEA. J was trimmed by 0 bases and V by 5 bases; bases with no gene match: 5.

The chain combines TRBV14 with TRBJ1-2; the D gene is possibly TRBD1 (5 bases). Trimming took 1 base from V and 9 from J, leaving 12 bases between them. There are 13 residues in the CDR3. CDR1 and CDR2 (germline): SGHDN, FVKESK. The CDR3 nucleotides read TGTGCCAGCAGCCAAGTGACAGTGGGAAGCTACACCTTC. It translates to CASSQVTVGSYTF.

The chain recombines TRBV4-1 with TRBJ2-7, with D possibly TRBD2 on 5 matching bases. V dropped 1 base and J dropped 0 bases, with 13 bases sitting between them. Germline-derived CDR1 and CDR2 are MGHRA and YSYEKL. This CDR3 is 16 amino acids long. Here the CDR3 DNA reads TGCGCCAGCAGCCAAGCGTTGTCTAGCCCCTCCTACGAGCAGTACTTC. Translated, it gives CASSQALSSPSYEQYF.

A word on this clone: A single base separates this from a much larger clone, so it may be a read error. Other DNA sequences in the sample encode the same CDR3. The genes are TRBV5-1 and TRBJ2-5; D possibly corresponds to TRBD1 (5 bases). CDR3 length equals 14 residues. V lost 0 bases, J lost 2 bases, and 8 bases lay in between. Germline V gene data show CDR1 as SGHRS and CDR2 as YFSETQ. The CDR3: CASSLGTRQETQYF. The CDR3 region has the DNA TGCGCCAGCAGCTTGGGGACAAGACAAGAGACCCAGTACTTC. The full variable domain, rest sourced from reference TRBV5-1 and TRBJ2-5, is KAGVTQTPRYLIKTRGQQVTLSCSPISGHRSVSWYQQTPGQGLQFLFEYFSETQRNKGNFPGRFSGRQFSNSRSEMNVSTLELGDSALYLCASSLGTRQETQYFGPGTRLLVL.

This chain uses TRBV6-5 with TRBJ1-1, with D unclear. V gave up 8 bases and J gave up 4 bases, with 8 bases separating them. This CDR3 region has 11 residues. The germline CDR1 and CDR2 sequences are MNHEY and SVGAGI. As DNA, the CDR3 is TGTGCCAGCCTGTCGGGCACTGAAGCTTTCTTT. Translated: CASLSGTEAFF.

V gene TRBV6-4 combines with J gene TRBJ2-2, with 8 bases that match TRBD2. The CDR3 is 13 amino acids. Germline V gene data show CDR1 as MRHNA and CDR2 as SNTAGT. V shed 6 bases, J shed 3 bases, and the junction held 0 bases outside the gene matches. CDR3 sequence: CASSGGDTGELFF. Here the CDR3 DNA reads TGTGCCAGCAGCGGGGGGGACACCGGGGAGCTGTTTTTT.

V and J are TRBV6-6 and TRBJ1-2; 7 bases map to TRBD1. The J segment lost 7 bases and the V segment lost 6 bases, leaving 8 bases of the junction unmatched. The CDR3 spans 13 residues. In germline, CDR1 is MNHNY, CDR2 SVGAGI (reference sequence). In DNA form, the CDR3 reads TGTGCCAGCAGACCACAGGGGCGTAGTGGCTACACCTTC. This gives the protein CASRPQGRSGYTF.

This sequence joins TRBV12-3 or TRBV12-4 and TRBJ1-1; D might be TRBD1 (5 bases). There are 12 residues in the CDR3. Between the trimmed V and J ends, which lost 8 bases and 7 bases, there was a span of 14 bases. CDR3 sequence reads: CASYLPGGEAFF. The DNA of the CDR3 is TGTGCCAGCTACCTCCCCGGGGGTGAAGCTTTCTTT.

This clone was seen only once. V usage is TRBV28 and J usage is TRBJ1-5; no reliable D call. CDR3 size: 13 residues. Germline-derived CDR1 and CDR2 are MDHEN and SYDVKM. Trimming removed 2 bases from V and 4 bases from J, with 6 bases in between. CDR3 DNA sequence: TGTGCCAGCAGTTTACAGGTTAATCAGCCCCAGCATTTT. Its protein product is CASSLQVNQPQHF.

The CDR3 nucleotides read TGTGCCAGCAGTTTATGGGATCCGAACAGGGGCGATCAGCCCCAGCATTTT. It translates to CASSLWDPNRGDQPQHF. This rearrangement joins TRBV28 to TRBJ1-5; 7 nucleotides match TRBD1. Germline lookup yields CDR1 MDHEN and CDR2 SYDVKM. There are 17 residues in the CDR3. Trimming took 0 bases from V and 5 from J; bases not matched to a gene: 10.

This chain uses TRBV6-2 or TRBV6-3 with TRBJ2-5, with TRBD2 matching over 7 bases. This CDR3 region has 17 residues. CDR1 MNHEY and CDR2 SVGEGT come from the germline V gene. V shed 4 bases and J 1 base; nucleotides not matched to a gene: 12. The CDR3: CASSSPPGRLAQETQYF. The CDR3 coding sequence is TGTGCCAGCAGTTCTCCCCCCGGGCGACTAGCCCAAGAGACCCAGTACTTC.

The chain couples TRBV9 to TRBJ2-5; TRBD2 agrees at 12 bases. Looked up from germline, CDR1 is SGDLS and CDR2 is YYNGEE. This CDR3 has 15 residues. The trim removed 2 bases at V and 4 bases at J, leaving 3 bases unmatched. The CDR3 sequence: CASSVATSGGETQYF. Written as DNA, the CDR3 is TGTGCCAGCAGCGTTGCGACTAGCGGGGGAGAGACCCAGTACTTC.

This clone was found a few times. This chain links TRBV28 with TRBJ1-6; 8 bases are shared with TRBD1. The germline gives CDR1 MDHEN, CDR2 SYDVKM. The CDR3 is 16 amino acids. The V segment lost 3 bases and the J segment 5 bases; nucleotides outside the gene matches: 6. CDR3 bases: TGTGCCAGCAGTTTTCCTTGGACAGGGAATAATTCACCCCTCCACTTT. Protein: CASSFPWTGNNSPLHF.

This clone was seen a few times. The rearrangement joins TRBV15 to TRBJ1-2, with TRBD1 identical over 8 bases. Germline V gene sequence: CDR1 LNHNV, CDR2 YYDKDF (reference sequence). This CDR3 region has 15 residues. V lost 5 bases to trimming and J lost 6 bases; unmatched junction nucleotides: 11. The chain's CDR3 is CATSAHRGVEDGYTF. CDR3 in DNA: TGTGCCACCAGCGCACACAGGGGGGTTGAGGATGGCTACACCTTC.

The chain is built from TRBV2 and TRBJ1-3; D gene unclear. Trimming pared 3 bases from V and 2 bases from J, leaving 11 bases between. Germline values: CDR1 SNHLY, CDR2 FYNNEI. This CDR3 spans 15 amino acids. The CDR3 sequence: CASSERRAPGNTIYF. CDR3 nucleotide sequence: TGTGCCAGCAGTGAGCGGAGGGCACCTGGAAACACCATATATTTT.

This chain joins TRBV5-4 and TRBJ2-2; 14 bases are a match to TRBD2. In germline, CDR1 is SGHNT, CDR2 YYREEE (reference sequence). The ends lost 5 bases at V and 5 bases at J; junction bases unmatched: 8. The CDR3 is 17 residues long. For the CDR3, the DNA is TGTGCCAGCAGTCAAGGACTAGCGGGGGGTCGAACCGGGGAGCTGTTTTTT. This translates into CASSQGLAGGRTGELFF.

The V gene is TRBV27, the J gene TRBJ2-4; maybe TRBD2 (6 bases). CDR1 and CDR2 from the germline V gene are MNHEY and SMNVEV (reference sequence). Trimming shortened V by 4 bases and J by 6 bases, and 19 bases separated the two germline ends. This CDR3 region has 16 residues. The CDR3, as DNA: TGTGCCAGCAGTTCCTCCCTGCCTAGGGAGGTAAACATTCAGTACTTC. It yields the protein CASSSSLPREVNIQYF.

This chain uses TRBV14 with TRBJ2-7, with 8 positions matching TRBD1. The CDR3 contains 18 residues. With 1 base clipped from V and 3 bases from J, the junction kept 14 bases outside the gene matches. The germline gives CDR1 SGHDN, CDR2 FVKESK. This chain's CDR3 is CASSQASRQGRRIYEQYF. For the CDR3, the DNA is TGTGCCAGCAGCCAAGCCAGTAGACAGGGGAGACGAATCTACGAGCAGTACTTC.